A single sample gave rise to the 32 T cell receptor beta chains below, sequenced in a study of beta chain features in type 1 diabetes. As every portion of the isolated RNA was reverse transcribed, the sequencing read expressed TCRB transcripts. Profiled with immunoSEQ multiplex PCR; TCRdb holds only in-frame clones, not every one. The data show under 400,000 clones, approximately 12% seen once. Sequencing input: naive CD4+ T cells from blood. The origin of the receptors is a man younger than 35 in good health.

This clone was counted between two and nine times. The chain carries TRBV6-1 and TRBJ2-1; 7 bases agree with TRBD1. Germline CDR1 MNHNS, CDR2 SASEGT. This CDR3 region has 15 residues. The ends lost 5 bases at V and 1 base at J; junction bases unmatched: 5. The CDR3 loop reads CASSSDRKSYNEQFF. The CDR3 nucleotides are TGTGCCAGCAGTTCGGACAGGAAATCCTACAATGAGCAGTTCTTC.

This clone was counted between two and nine times. The rearrangement joins TRBV7-8 to TRBJ2-3, with 7 bases lining up with TRBD2. The CDR3 totals 14 residues. J was trimmed by 8 bases and V by 2 bases; bases with no gene match: 7. Germline-derived CDR1 and CDR2 are SGHVS and FQNEAQ. CDR3 coding DNA: TGTGCCAGCAGCTTATCCTCAGCGGGGCGTACGCAGTATTTT. It is translated as CASSLSSAGRTQYF.

The V and J genes are TRBV9 and TRBJ2-3; D unclear. The CDR3 contains 13 residues. Trimming left V 3 bases short and J 5 bases short, with 10 bases between. Germline CDR1 reads SGDLS; CDR2 reads YYNGEE. The CDR3: CASSERLRDTQYF. The CDR3 DNA reads TGTGCCAGCAGCGAGAGGCTCAGAGATACGCAGTATTTT. The variable domain in full, with the rest retrieved from reference TRBV9 and TRBJ2-3, is DSGVTQTPKHLITATGQRVTLRCSPRSGDLSVYWYQQSLDQGLQFLIQYYNGEERAKGNILERFSAQQFPDLHSELNLSSLELGDSALYFCASSERLRDTQYFGPGTRLTVL.

This chain links TRBV4-2 with TRBJ2-4; TRBD2 is a possible D gene (6 bases). V gave up 5 bases and J gave up 0 bases, with 17 bases separating them. Germline-derived CDR1 and CDR2 are LGHNA and YNFKEQ. The CDR3 has 17 residues. The CDR3, as DNA: TGTGCCAGCAGCGAGAGCCCTAGCGCCCTAGCCAAAAACATTCAGTACTTC. Its translation is CASSESPSALAKNIQYF.

This clone occurred a few times. The V and J genes are TRBV30 and TRBJ2-7; 12 bases fit TRBD1. Germline loops: CDR1 GTSNPN, CDR2 SVGIG (reference sequence). V lost 4 bases and J lost 2; bases outside the gene matches: 3. The CDR3 totals 14 residues. In nucleotides, the CDR3 is TGTGCCTGGACCCGGGACAGGGGGCCCTACGAGCAGTACTTC. Its protein is CAWTRDRGPYEQYF. The full variable domain, in which reference TRBV30 and TRBJ2-7 provide the parts outside the CDR3, is SQTIHQWPATLVQPVGSPLSLECTVEGTSNPNLYWYRQAAGRGLQLLFYSVGIGQISSEVPQNLSASRPQDRQFILSSKKLLLSDSGFYLCAWTRDRGPYEQYFGPGTRLTVT.

This clone was detected only a few times. The J gene is TRBJ2-4, the V gene TRBV5-1, with D maybe TRBD2 (6 bases). There are 14 residues in the CDR3. Germline CDR1 reads SGHRS; CDR2 reads YFSETQ. Trimming removed 3 bases from V and 6 bases from J, with 13 bases in between. CDR3 amino acids: CASSSGGTRNIQYF. The CDR3 nucleotides read TGCGCCAGCAGCTCCGGCGGGACGAGAAACATTCAGTACTTC.

This clone appeared a few times. The rearrangement links TRBV10-3 to TRBJ2-5; D perhaps matches TRBD2 (6 bases). CDR3 size: 14 residues. The germline V gene encodes CDR1 ENHRY and CDR2 SYGVKD. Trimming pared 4 bases from V and 2 bases from J, leaving 11 bases between. CDR3 DNA sequence: TGTGCCATCAGTGGCGCGGGGCGGCAAGAGACCCAGTACTTC. Translation: CAISGAGRQETQYF.

This clone turned up a few times. CDR3 DNA sequence: TGTGCCAGCAGCCAAGATAATTCTGGAAACACCATATATTTT. Translated: CASSQDNSGNTIYF. The J gene is TRBJ1-3, the V gene TRBV4-2; no definite D call. Trimming took 0 bases from V and 1 from J, leaving 4 bases between them. There are 14 residues in the CDR3. CDR1 LGHNA and CDR2 YNFKEQ come from the germline V gene.

The table lists this clone with a few counts. At one end the junction does not follow the germline gene, possibly because of a read error. The chain uses TRBV7-7 and TRBJ2-5, with TRBD1 identical over 8 bases. The CDR3 contains 14 residues. Germline V gives CDR1 SSHAT, CDR2 FNYEAQ (reference sequence). The CDR3 DNA is TGTGCTAGCAGCCAAGACAGGGGACGGGAGACCCAGTACTTC. It is translated as CASSQDRGRETQYF.

This clone showed up just a few times. The chain uses TRBV5-1 and TRBJ2-3; 7 bases line up with TRBD2. This CDR3 region has 15 residues. The junction had 8 bases not matched to a gene; V was cut back by 4 bases and J by 3 bases. Germline loops: CDR1 SGHRS, CDR2 YFSETQ. CDR3 loop: CASSPAVGRTDTQYF. CDR3 nucleotide sequence: TGCGCCAGCAGCCCGGCGGTCGGGAGGACAGATACGCAGTATTTT.

V gene TRBV1 combines with J gene TRBJ2-1; TRBD2, the table's D call, was not compared with the DNA. TRBV1 is a pseudogene segment. The CDR3 extends over 16 amino acids. CDR3 amino acids: CTSSQEREPTYNEQFF. In DNA form, the CDR3 reads TGCACCAGCAGCCAAGAGCGGGAGCCCACCTACAATGAGCAGTTCTTC.

V gene TRBV25-1 combines with J gene TRBJ1-4, with 7 positions matching TRBD1. The germline CDR1 and CDR2 sequences are MGHDK and SYGVNS. The CDR3 has 12 residues. Germline trimming cut 9 bases from V and 8 bases from J; bases unmatched to any gene: 6. CDR3 DNA sequence: TGTGCCAGTCAGGGGGGTTGGGAAAAACTGTTTTTT. Translating it yields CASQGGWEKLFF.

The chain uses TRBV28 and TRBJ1-2, with 9 nucleotides matching TRBD1. V shed 4 bases and J 3 bases; nucleotides not matched to a gene: 6. The germline gives CDR1 MDHEN, CDR2 SYDVKM. The CDR3 has 15 amino acids. The CDR3 loop reads CASSSSGTGHYGYTF. Written as DNA, the CDR3 is TGTGCCAGCAGTTCCTCCGGGACAGGGCACTATGGCTACACCTTC.

This clone was seen a handful of times. The chain links TRBV5-1 to TRBJ2-7; 8 nucleotides match TRBD2. The CDR3 loop spans 16 amino acids. In germline, CDR1 is SGHRS, CDR2 YFSETQ. Trimming cost V 1 base and J 7 bases; bases outside gene matches: 13. CDR3 sequence reads: CASSLLGSGGPWEQYF. Written as DNA, the CDR3 is TGCGCCAGCAGCTTGTTAGGTTCGGGAGGGCCGTGGGAGCAGTACTTC.

The chain employs TRBV15 and TRBJ2-1; 11 nucleotides match TRBD2. J gave up 6 bases and V 1 base, and 5 bases lay outside the gene matches. This CDR3 has 16 amino acids. Per germline, CDR1 LNHNV and CDR2 YYDKDF (reference sequence). CDR3 nucleotide sequence: TGTGCCACCAGCAGAGCGCCCGGGACTAGCGGCAATGAGCAGTTCTTC. Encoded protein: CATSRAPGTSGNEQFF.

This clone was seen a few times. This chain links TRBV7-2 with TRBJ2-5; 7 nucleotides align to TRBD2. There are 13 residues in the CDR3. V shed 11 bases, J shed 5 bases, and the junction held 11 bases outside the gene matches. Per germline, CDR1 SGHTA and CDR2 FQGNSA. The chain's CDR3 is CASAGRGLETQYF. For the CDR3, the DNA is TGTGCCTCAGCGGGGCGGGGGTTGGAGACCCAGTACTTC.

The chain joins TRBV11-2 to TRBJ1-1, with D uncertain. CDR1 is SGHAT, CDR2 FQNNGV, per germline. The CDR3 length is 14 residues. Trimming left V 0 bases short and J 3 bases short, with 8 bases between. The CDR3 here is CASSLDPGDTEAFF. The DNA for the CDR3 is TGTGCCAGCAGCTTAGACCCCGGGGACACTGAAGCTTTCTTT. Looking up the rest from reference TRBV11-2 and TRBJ1-1 gives the full variable domain: EAGVAQSPRYKIIEKRQSVAFWCNPISGHATLYWYQQILGQGPKLLIQFQNNGVVDDSQLPKDRFSAERLKGVDSTLKIQPAKLEDSAVYLCASSLDPGDTEAFFGQGTRLTVV.

On this clone itself: Other DNA sequences in this sample translate to the same CDR3. The chain has TRBV4-3 and TRBJ1-1; D perhaps matches TRBD1 (6 bases). The CDR3 loop spans 15 amino acids. Trimming cost V 2 bases and J 4 bases, with 14 bases left between them. Germline CDR1 LGHNA, CDR2 YSLEER. The CDR3 loop reads CASSQTGTGSTEAFF. The DNA for the CDR3 is TGCGCCAGCAGCCAAACCGGAACAGGGTCCACTGAAGCTTTCTTT.

The chain joins TRBV30 to TRBJ1-1; D is ambiguous. Deletions cut 0 bases from V and 0 bases from J, with 8 bases between. The germline V gene has CDR1 GTSNPN and CDR2 SVGIG (reference sequence). This CDR3 spans 14 amino acids. CDR3 residues: CAWSVLSVNTEAFF. The CDR3 coding sequence is TGTGCCTGGAGTGTACTTTCCGTGAACACTGAAGCTTTCTTT.

CDR3 residues: CASSRDRGDDTQYF. CDR3 coding DNA: TGTGCCAGCAGCCGGGACAGGGGTGATGATACGCAGTATTTT. J is TRBJ2-3 and V is TRBV6-5, with 10 bases matching TRBD1. Germline lookup yields CDR1 MNHEY and CDR2 SVGAGI. CDR3 size: 14 residues. Trimming at V came to 6 bases and at J to 6 bases, leaving 6 bases not matched to a gene.

This chain links TRBV27 with TRBJ2-2; a possible D gene is TRBD2 (7 bases). Per germline, CDR1 MNHEY and CDR2 SMNVEV (reference sequence). This CDR3 comprises 14 residues. V was shortened by 8 bases and J by 4 bases, with 14 bases between the two germline ends. The DNA for the CDR3 is TGTGCCAGCGGGGGGGGCGGACTCACCGGGGAGCTGTTTTTT. Protein sequence: CASGGGGLTGELFF.

The chain couples TRBV7-9 to TRBJ2-1; the D is unclear. The germline gives CDR1 SEHNR, CDR2 FQNEAQ (reference sequence). The germline V and J ends were trimmed by 2 bases and 2 bases, with 4 bases remaining between them. This CDR3 contains 13 residues. CDR3 DNA sequence: TGTGCCAGCAGCTTATACACCTACAATGAGCAGTTCTTC. Translated: CASSLYTYNEQFF. Full variable domain (missing parts from reference TRBV7-9 and TRBJ2-1): DTGVSQNPRHKITKRGQNVTFRCDPISEHNRLYWYRQTLGQGPEFLTYFQNEAQLEKSRLLSDRFSAERPKGSFSTLEIQRTEQGDSAMYLCASSLYTYNEQFFGPGTRLTVL.

V usage is TRBV28 and J usage is TRBJ2-7; D remains ambiguous. V lost 5 bases and J lost 3, with 14 bases in between. The CDR3 covers 14 residues. The germline V gene encodes CDR1 MDHEN and CDR2 SYDVKM. The CDR3 nucleotides read TGTGCCAGCAGTCCCGGCGGCTCCCTCTACGAGCAGTACTTC. This sequence encodes CASSPGGSLYEQYF.

This clone occurred a few times. This sequence joins TRBV30 and TRBJ2-7, with 7 bases fitting TRBD1. Germline CDR1 reads GTSNPN; CDR2 reads SVGIG (reference sequence). This CDR3 comprises 10 residues. V trimming: 5 bases; J trimming: 11 bases; junction bases outside the gene matches: 6. CDR3 in amino acids: CAWGDRRKYF. DNA for the CDR3: TGTGCCTGGGGGGACAGACGGAAGTACTTC.

The rearrangement links TRBV11-2 to TRBJ2-2, with unresolved D. The CDR3 length is 15 residues. The germline V gene encodes CDR1 SGHAT and CDR2 FQNNGV. Trimming took off 4 bases at V and 7 bases at J, with 16 bases between the two ends. This chain's CDR3 is CASSSIRVPSGELFF. CDR3 DNA sequence: TGTGCCAGCAGCTCCATTCGGGTACCCAGCGGGGAGCTGTTTTTT.

This clone was seen at least ten times. The rearrangement uses TRBV7-9 and TRBJ2-2; D gene uncertain. The length of the CDR3 is 11 residues. CDR1 is SEHNR, CDR2 FQNEAQ, per germline (reference sequence). V dropped 5 bases and J dropped 8 bases, with 6 bases sitting between them. CDR3 region: CASSPSGELFF. The CDR3 region has the DNA TGTGCCAGCAGCCCGTCTGGGGAGCTGTTTTTT.

The chain carries TRBV11-3 and TRBJ2-1; D might be TRBD2 (6 bases). Trimming cost V 3 bases and J 4 bases, with 16 bases left between them. The CDR3 has 16 amino acids. Per germline, CDR1 SGHNT and CDR2 YENEEA. In DNA form, the CDR3 reads TGTGCCAGCAGCTTGGGGTCGGGGGATTTTTACAATGAGCAGTTCTTC. Encoded protein: CASSLGSGDFYNEQFF. The entire variable domain, with the rest obtained from reference TRBV11-3 and TRBJ2-1, is as follows: EAGVVQSPRYKIIEKKQPVAFWCNPISGHNTLYWYLQNLGQGPELLIRYENEEAVDDSQLPKDRFSAERLKGVDSTLKIQPAELGDSAVYLCASSLGSGDFYNEQFFGPGTRLTVL.

The CDR3 sequence is CSVGRTGDTEAFF. CDR3 sequence (DNA): TGCAGCGTTGGAAGGACCGGGGACACTGAAGCTTTCTTT. The V gene is TRBV29-1, the J gene TRBJ1-1, with no clear D. This CDR3 comprises 13 residues. The V and J ends lost 4 bases and 3 bases respectively, with 12 bases between them. Germline CDR1 and CDR2: SQVTM and ANQGSEA.

This clone was recorded a few times. This chain connects TRBV11-3 to TRBJ2-1; 12 nucleotides agree with TRBD2. Per the germline V gene, CDR1 is SGHNT and CDR2 is YENEEA. Trimming removed 1 base from V and 9 bases from J; junction bases left unmatched: 4. CDR3 length: 15 residues. The CDR3 nucleotides are TGTGCCAGCAGCTTAGTCACTAGCGGGAGGAGTGAGCAGTTCTTC. Translation gives CASSLVTSGRSEQFF.

This chain joins TRBV27 and TRBJ1-2; tentatively, D is TRBD1 (6 bases). Trimming took off 6 bases at V and 3 bases at J, with 20 bases between the two ends. The CDR3 runs to 16 residues. The germline CDR1 and CDR2 sequences are MNHEY and SMNVEV (reference sequence). The CDR3 DNA follows: TGTGCCAGCAGCCAGAGACGGACAGTAGGGGACTATGGCTACACCTTC. Protein product: CASSQRRTVGDYGYTF.

This clone was detected a few times. The CDR3 sequence: CASSLRQDDYEQYF. CDR3 nucleotides: TGTGCCAGCAGCTTGCGACAGGATGACTACGAGCAGTACTTC. The chain links TRBV7-2 to TRBJ2-7; a possible D gene is TRBD1 (6 bases). The germline gives CDR1 SGHTA, CDR2 FQGNSA. The length of the CDR3 is 14 residues. V was pared by 3 bases and J by 3 bases, with 12 bases between. Drawing the rest from reference TRBV7-2 and TRBJ2-7, the complete variable domain is GAGVSQSPSNKVTEKGKDVELRCDPISGHTALYWYRQSLGQGLEFLIYFQGNSAPDKSGLPSDRFSAERTGGSVSTLTIQRTQQEDSAVYLCASSLRQDDYEQYFGPGTRLTVT.

The chain links TRBV29-1 to TRBJ2-5, with D perhaps TRBD2 (6 bases). V lost 5 bases and J 0 bases, leaving 10 bases between the germline ends. Germline V gene sequence: CDR1 SQVTM, CDR2 ANQGSEA. CDR3 length equals 13 residues. Here the CDR3 reads CSVSREDQETQYF. The CDR3, as DNA: TGCAGCGTTTCCAGGGAGGACCAAGAGACCCAGTACTTC.